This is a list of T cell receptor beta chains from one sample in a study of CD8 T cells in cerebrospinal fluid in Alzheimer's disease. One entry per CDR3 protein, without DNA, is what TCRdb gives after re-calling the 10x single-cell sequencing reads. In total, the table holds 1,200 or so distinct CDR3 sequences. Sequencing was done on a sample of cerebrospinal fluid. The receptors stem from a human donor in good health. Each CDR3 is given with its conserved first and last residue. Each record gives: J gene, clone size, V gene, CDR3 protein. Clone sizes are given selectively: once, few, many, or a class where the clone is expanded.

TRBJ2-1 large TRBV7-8 CASSLDRVLAYNEQFF
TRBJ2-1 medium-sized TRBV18 CASSLISAGGYNEQFF
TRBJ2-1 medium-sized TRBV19 CASRGASGKNEQFF
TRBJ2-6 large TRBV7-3 CASSPSRLSPSGANVLTF
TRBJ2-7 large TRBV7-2 CASSLAADPAYEQYF
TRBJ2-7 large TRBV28 CASSLAGTLASYEQYF
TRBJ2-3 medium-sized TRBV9 CASRQTGLETDTQYF
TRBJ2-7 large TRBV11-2 CASSLDWTGGEQYF
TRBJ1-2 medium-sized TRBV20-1 CSAWDRGRDGYTF
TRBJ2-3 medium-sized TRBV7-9 CASSLGRLAGNTDTQYF
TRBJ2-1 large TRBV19 CASSIGLDNEQFF
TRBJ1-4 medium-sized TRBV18 CASSPLATRTNEKLFF
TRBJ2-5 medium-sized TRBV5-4 CASSLRRGSGRGETQYF
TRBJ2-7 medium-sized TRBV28 CASSQGTSGSYEQYF
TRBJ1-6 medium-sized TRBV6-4 CASSPDGSSYNSPLHF
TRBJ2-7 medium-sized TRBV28 CASSFSSGFYEQYF
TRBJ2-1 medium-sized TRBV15 CATSRDAGGADEQFF
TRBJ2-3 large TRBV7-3 CASSSNPDTQYF
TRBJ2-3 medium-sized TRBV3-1 CASSQDLAGTDTQYF
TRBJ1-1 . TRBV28 CASSKYSLMAEAFF
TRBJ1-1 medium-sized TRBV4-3 CASSQDLNSLNTEAFF
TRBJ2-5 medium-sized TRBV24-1 CATSAPPGQGPGETQYF
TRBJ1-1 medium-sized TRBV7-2 CASSLVRQVAFF
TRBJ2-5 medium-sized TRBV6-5 CASSYSGSPGETQYF
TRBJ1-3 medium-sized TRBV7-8 CASSLVGAGESGNTIYF
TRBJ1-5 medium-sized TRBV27 CASSLVFPPTSNQPQHF
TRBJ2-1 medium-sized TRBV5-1 CASSLFRNEQFF
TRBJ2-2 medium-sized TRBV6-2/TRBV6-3 CASSYFTGVNTGELFF
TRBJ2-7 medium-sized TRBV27 CASSFPGDYEQYF
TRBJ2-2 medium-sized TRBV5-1 CASSAGTGGTGELFF
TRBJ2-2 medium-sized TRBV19 CASSMTSLNTGELFF
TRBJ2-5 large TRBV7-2 CASTLTSGRRETQYF
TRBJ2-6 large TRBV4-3 CASRPGITDGANVLTF
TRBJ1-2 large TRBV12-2 CASRILTQDRVDGYTF
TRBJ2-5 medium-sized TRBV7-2 CASSNPGLAGERKETQYF